Listed below are T cell receptor beta chains from one sample, sequenced in a study of blood T cell repertoires in COVID-19. Sequenced by immunoSEQ multiplex PCR; TCRdb stores in-frame clones only, minus some. The sample consists of some 180,000 clones, over 80% of them appearing once. Sequenced material: peripheral blood. All receptors derive from a woman aged 40 to 50 with COVID-19, enrolled during active disease. CDR3s include the opening cysteine and the closing phenylalanine or tryptophan. A D gene is named only where the DNA matches it firmly. Some rows mark clone size as missing; the rest say once, few, many or name a class of expanded clone.

d_call	v_call	j_call	clone_size	cdr3_nt	cdr3_aa
-	TRBV10-1	TRBJ2-5	-	TGCGCCAGCAGTGACCCGGGTTCGGAGACCCAGTACTTC	CASSDPGSETQYF
-	TRBV19	TRBJ2-1	-	TGTGCCAGTAGAAATCAGGGTGGAAACGAGTTCTTC	CASRNQGGNEFF
-	TRBV6-5	TRBJ2-1	-	TGTGCCAGCAGTCTCCGGGACGGGGGTTACAATGAGCAGTTCTTC	CASSLRDGGYNEQFF
-	TRBV5-6	TRBJ2-3	-	TGTGCCAGCAGCCCTCCTGGTCCCTCAGGGCAGTATTTT	CASSPPGPSGQYF
TRBD1	TRBV28	TRBJ1-5	-	TGTGCCAGCAGTTTCCGACAGGGTAATCAGCCCCAGCATTTT	CASSFRQGNQPQHF
TRBD1	TRBV27	TRBJ1-6	-	TGTGCCAGCAGTTTTGGACAGGGGAAAAATTCACCCCTCCACTTT	CASSFGQGKNSPLHF
-	TRBV19	TRBJ1-5	-	TGTGCCAGTAGTAGAAGCTCCAACTCCCAGCCCCAGCATTTT	CASSRSSNSQPQHF
TRBD2	TRBV19	TRBJ2-3	-	TGTGCCAGTAGTCCGGGACTATCGCCCTATTTT	CASSPGLSPYF
TRBD2	TRBV19	TRBJ2-4	-	TGTGCCAGTAGTATAATGGCGGGGGGGAAAAACATTCAGTACTTC	CASSIMAGGKNIQYF
-	TRBV12-3/TRBV12-4	TRBJ2-7	once	TGTGCCAGCAGTCTCGGTTCCGAGCAGTACTTC	CASSLGSEQYF
TRBD1	TRBV7-9	TRBJ1-2	-	TGTGCCAGCAGCTTGTCCGGCAGGGGGCACCCAGGTGGCTACACCTTC	CASSLSGRGHPGGYTF
-	TRBV5-5	TRBJ2-7	-	TGTGCCAGCAGCTTGGGCGGGTACGAGCAGTACTTC	CASSLGGYEQYF
TRBD1	TRBV11-2	TRBJ1-2	-	TGTGCCAGCAGCTTAGTGGGACAGGGGGCAGGAGGCTACACCTTC	CASSLVGQGAGGYTF
-	TRBV7-8	TRBJ2-2	-	TGTGCCAGCACCCCTCGGGACATTCACGGGGAGCTGTTTTTT	CASTPRDIHGELFF
-	TRBV18	TRBJ1-3	-	TGTGCCAGCTCACCAGTAGCGGGCCTGAACTCTGGAAACACCATATATTTT	CASSPVAGLNSGNTIYF
-	TRBV27	TRBJ2-3	-	TGTGCCAGCAGTTACCTGGGTGGAGAGAATACGCAGTATTTT	CASSYLGGENTQYF